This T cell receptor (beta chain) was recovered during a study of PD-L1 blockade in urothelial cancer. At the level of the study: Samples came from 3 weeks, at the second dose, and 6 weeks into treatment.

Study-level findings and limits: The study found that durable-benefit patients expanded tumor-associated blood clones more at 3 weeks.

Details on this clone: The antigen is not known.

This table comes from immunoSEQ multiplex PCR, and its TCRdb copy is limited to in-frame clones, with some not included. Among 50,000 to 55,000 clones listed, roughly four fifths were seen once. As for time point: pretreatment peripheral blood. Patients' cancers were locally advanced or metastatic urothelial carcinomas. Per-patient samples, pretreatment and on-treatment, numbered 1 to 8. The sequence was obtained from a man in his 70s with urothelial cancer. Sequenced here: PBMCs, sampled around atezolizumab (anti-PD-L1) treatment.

Here the CDR3 DNA reads TGTGCCAGCAGTGAGGGGCCCACAGGGGGCGTTCAGCCCCAGCATTTT. It is translated as CASSEGPTGGVQPQHF. The J gene is TRBJ1-5, the V gene TRBV2; 9 nucleotides align to TRBD1. With 3 bases clipped from V and 6 bases from J, the junction kept 9 bases outside the gene matches. CDR1 is SNHLY and CDR2 is FYNNEI in the germline V gene. CDR3 length: 16 amino acids.